Sequencing of this TCR beta chain was carried out in a study of T cell changes during pregnancy in multiple sclerosis. Libraries were prepared by immunoSEQ multiplex PCR; TCRdb keeps only in-frame clonotypes and omits some of them. The sample consists of some 41,000 clones, around 89% of them appearing once. Germline V gene sequence: CDR1 MNHEY, CDR2 SMNVEV (reference sequence). The CDR3 runs 14 residues. Trimming took 6 bases from V and 3 from J, leaving 15 bases between them. This TCR derives from a female donor with multiple sclerosis, enrolled in a pregnancy study. This specimen was CD4+ T cells from peripheral blood mononuclear cells, taken in the first trimester of pregnancy. The rearrangement uses TRBV27 and TRBJ2-7, with TRBD1 as a possible D gene (5 bases). CDR3 residues: CASRGRQTLYEQYF. In DNA, the CDR3 is TGTGCCAGCAGGGGAAGACAGACCCTCTACGAGCAGTACTTC.